The 18 T cell receptor beta chains below all came from one sample that was sequenced in a study of blood T cell repertoires in COVID-19. TCRdb's table, derived via immunoSEQ multiplex PCR, lists solely in-frame clones and lacks some. The data contain 250,000 or so clones, about 86% of them singletons. The sample consisted of peripheral blood. The receptor set was obtained from a man older than 75 with acute or convalescent COVID-19.

The gene calls are TRBV19 and TRBJ1-1; no definite D call. The CDR3 totals 16 residues. Trimming removed 6 bases from V and 5 bases from J, with 22 bases in between. CDR1 is LNHDA, CDR2 SQIVND, per germline (reference sequence). The CDR3 spells CASSPQIKLRGTEAFF. The CDR3 bases are TGTGCCAGTAGCCCCCAAATCAAGCTCCGCGGGACTGAAGCTTTCTTT. The full variable domain, in which reference TRBV19 and TRBJ1-1 provide the parts outside the CDR3, is DGGITQSPKYLFRKEGQNVTLSCEQNLNHDAMYWYRQDPGQGLRLIYYSQIVNDFQKGDIAEGYSVSREKKESFPLTVTSAQKNPTAFYLCASSPQIKLRGTEAFFGQGTRLTVV.

This rearrangement joins TRBV18 to TRBJ1-2, with no clear D. The germline V gene encodes CDR1 KGHSH and CDR2 LQKENI. The CDR3 has 12 residues. Between the trimmed V and J ends, which lost 3 bases and 0 bases, there was a span of 2 bases. CDR3 sequence reads: CASSPTNYGYTF. The CDR3 DNA sequence: TGTGCCAGCTCACCTACTAACTATGGCTACACCTTC.

The V call is TRBV6-2 or TRBV6-3, the J call TRBJ2-2, with D possibly matching TRBD1 (6 bases). The CDR3 is 16 amino acids. The V gene lost 5 bases and the J gene lost 6 bases, with 19 bases spanning the gap. Germline V lookup: CDR1 MNHEY, CDR2 SVGEGT. The CDR3 loop reads CASSRNLRGVAGELFF. CDR3 bases: TGTGCCAGCAGTCGTAATCTCAGGGGAGTAGCCGGGGAGCTGTTTTTT.

This clone has only a few counts. The chain uses TRBV24-1 and TRBJ2-3, with 7 bases aligning to TRBD1. The germline V gene has CDR1 KGHDR and CDR2 SFDVKD. The CDR3 sequence is 15 residues long. V lost 7 bases to trimming and J lost 1 base; unmatched junction nucleotides: 7. The CDR3 coding sequence is TGTGCCACCAGAGGACAGGCCGTCGGCACAGATACGCAGTATTTT. Amino acids: CATRGQAVGTDTQYF.

The chain couples TRBV24-1 to TRBJ1-2; D ambiguous. Deletions cut 4 bases from V and 8 bases from J, with 10 bases between. Germline V lookup: CDR1 KGHDR, CDR2 SFDVKD. This CDR3 region has 12 residues. The chain's CDR3 is CATSDPLKGYTF. CDR3 bases: TGTGCCACCAGTGACCCGCTAAAAGGCTACACCTTC.

The chain has TRBV7-3 and TRBJ1-1, with D unclear. V lost 5 bases and J lost 5, with 12 bases in between. This CDR3 region has 13 residues. Germline lookup yields CDR1 SGHTA and CDR2 FQGTGA. The chain's CDR3 is CASSLGRETEAFF. CDR3 coding DNA: TGTGCCAGCAGCCTGGGCCGGGAGACTGAAGCTTTCTTT.

The chain is built from TRBV30 and TRBJ2-1; 7 bases line up with TRBD2. The V segment lost 0 bases and the J segment 9 bases; nucleotides outside the gene matches: 17. Germline lookup yields CDR1 GTSNPN and CDR2 SVGIG (reference sequence). This CDR3 contains 17 residues. The CDR3 reads CAWSVEGPRLAGGEQFF. The CDR3 nucleotides read TGTGCCTGGAGTGTAGAGGGGCCCCGACTAGCTGGTGGTGAGCAGTTCTTC. The full variable domain, completed using reference TRBV30 and TRBJ2-1, is SQTIHQWPATLVQPVGSPLSLECTVEGTSNPNLYWYRQAAGRGLQLLFYSVGIGQISSEVPQNLSASRPQDRQFILSSKKLLLSDSGFYLCAWSVEGPRLAGGEQFFGPGTRLTVL.

A few counts support this clone. The chain combines TRBV4-1 with TRBJ1-1; no clear D gene. Germline V gene data show CDR1 as MGHRA and CDR2 as YSYEKL. This CDR3 region has 13 residues. V was cut by 1 base and J by 6 bases, with 9 bases left in between. CDR3 DNA sequence: TGCGCCAGCAGCCAAGGGTTCGCGGCTGAAGCTTTCTTT. It encodes CASSQGFAAEAFF.

The chain has TRBV5-5 and TRBJ2-6; 7 nucleotides match TRBD1. The CDR3 spans 16 residues. Germline V gene lookup returns CDR1 SGHKS and CDR2 YYEKEE (reference sequence). The ends lost 4 bases at V and 2 bases at J; junction bases unmatched: 6. The chain's CDR3 is CASSGRQGPGANVLTF. CDR3 DNA sequence: TGTGCCAGCAGCGGAAGACAGGGACCTGGGGCCAACGTCCTGACTTTC.

The chain uses TRBV3-1 (or the pseudogene TRBV3-2) and TRBJ2-7, with D unclear. CDR1 and CDR2 from the germline V gene are LGHDT and YNNKEL (reference sequence). The CDR3 spans 15 residues. The V and J ends lost 1 base and 2 bases respectively, with 12 bases between them. CDR3 residues: CASSQVPNRAYEQYF. The CDR3 coding sequence is TGTGCCAGCAGCCAAGTACCCAACAGAGCCTACGAGCAGTACTTC.

This rearrangement joins TRBV19 to TRBJ1-5; D is ambiguous. V was shortened by 7 bases and J by 6 bases, with 16 bases between the two germline ends. This CDR3 comprises 14 residues. CDR1 is LNHDA and CDR2 is SQIVND in the germline V gene (reference sequence). CDR3 sequence reads: CASTPEREGQPQHF. The CDR3 DNA sequence: TGTGCCAGTACCCCAGAGAGGGAGGGTCAGCCCCAGCATTTT.

V is TRBV5-6 and J is TRBJ1-6, with D tentatively TRBD1 (5 bases). The CDR3 has 14 residues. Trimming cost V 4 bases and J 1 base, with 6 bases left between them. Germline loops: CDR1 SGHDT, CDR2 YYEEEE. CDR3 sequence reads: CASSRGSYNSPLHF. The CDR3 nucleotides are TGTGCCAGCAGCCGGGGGTCCTATAATTCACCCCTCCACTTT.

In its sample, this clone was seen a few times. The CDR3 DNA reads TGTGCCAGCAGCTCGGGAGTGATATCCTCCTACGAGCAGTACTTC. Translating gives CASSSGVISSYEQYF. The chain couples TRBV7-2 to TRBJ2-7; a possible D gene is TRBD2 (6 bases). Germline loops: CDR1 SGHTA, CDR2 FQGNSA. The ends were cut back, 4 bases at V and 0 bases at J, with 13 bases in the middle. This CDR3 comprises 15 residues.

This clone was detected only a few times. The chain joins TRBV29-1 to TRBJ2-1; 7 positions agree with TRBD2. Germline V CDR1 and CDR2: SQVTM, ANQGSEA. The CDR3 is 16 residues long. The trim removed 4 bases at V and 0 bases at J, leaving 9 bases unmatched. DNA for the CDR3: TGCAGCGTTGGGGGGAGGGGATTAAGCTCCTACAATGAGCAGTTCTTC. Translating gives CSVGGRGLSSYNEQFF.

V usage is TRBV2 and J usage is TRBJ2-2; 7 positions agree with TRBD1. The CDR3 runs to 15 residues. Per germline, CDR1 SNHLY and CDR2 FYNNEI. Trimming removed 6 bases from V and 0 bases from J; junction bases left unmatched: 4. The CDR3 nucleotides are TGTGCCAGCAGGAGACAGGGTACGAACACCGGGGAGCTGTTTTTT. Its protein is CASRRQGTNTGELFF.

The V call is TRBV19, the J call TRBJ2-7; TRBD1 matches at 7 bases. The germline V gene has CDR1 LNHDA and CDR2 SQIVND (reference sequence). The CDR3 has 14 amino acids. With V trimmed by 6 bases and J by 0 bases, 5 bases remained unmatched. CDR3 DNA sequence: TGTGCCAGTAGCCAGGGGGAGAGCTCCTACGAGCAGTACTTC. Translated, it gives CASSQGESSYEQYF. Full variable domain (outside the CDR3, taken from reference TRBV19 and TRBJ2-7): DGGITQSPKYLFRKEGQNVTLSCEQNLNHDAMYWYRQDPGQGLRLIYYSQIVNDFQKGDIAEGYSVSREKKESFPLTVTSAQKNPTAFYLCASSQGESSYEQYFGPGTRLTVT.

This clone was counted a single time. The J gene is TRBJ2-7, the V gene TRBV27, with 7 bases matching TRBD1. Per the germline V gene, CDR1 is MNHEY and CDR2 is SMNVEV (reference sequence). The CDR3 length is 16 residues. J gave up 4 bases and V 5 bases, and 14 bases lay outside the gene matches. CDR3 sequence reads: CASSLGTMGQTYEQYF. The CDR3 nucleotides are TGTGCCAGCAGTCTGGGAACTATGGGACAGACATACGAGCAGTACTTC.

This rearrangement joins TRBV27 to TRBJ1-1; D remains unclear. This CDR3 region has 13 residues. The V end was cut by 6 bases, the J end by 1 base, with 9 bases between. Germline CDR1 reads MNHEY; CDR2 reads SMNVEV (reference sequence). CDR3: CASSRTRNTEAFF. The DNA for the CDR3 is TGTGCCAGCAGCCGTACTAGGAACACTGAAGCTTTCTTT.